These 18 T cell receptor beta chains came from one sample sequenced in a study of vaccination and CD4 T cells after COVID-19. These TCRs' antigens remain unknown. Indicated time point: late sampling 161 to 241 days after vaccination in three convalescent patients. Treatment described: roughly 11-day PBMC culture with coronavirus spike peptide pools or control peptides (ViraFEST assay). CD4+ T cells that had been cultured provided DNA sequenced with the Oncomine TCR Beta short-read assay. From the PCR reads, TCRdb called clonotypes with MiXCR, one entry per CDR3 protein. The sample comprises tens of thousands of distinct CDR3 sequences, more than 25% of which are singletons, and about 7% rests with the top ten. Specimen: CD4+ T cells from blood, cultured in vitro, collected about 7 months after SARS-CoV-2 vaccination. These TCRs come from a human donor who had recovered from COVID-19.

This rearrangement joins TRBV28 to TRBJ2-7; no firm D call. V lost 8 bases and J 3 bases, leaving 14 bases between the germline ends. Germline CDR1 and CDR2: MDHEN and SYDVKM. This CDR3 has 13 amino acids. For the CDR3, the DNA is TGTGCCAGCGGCTCAGCAGAAAACTACGAGCAGTACTTC. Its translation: CASGSAENYEQYF.

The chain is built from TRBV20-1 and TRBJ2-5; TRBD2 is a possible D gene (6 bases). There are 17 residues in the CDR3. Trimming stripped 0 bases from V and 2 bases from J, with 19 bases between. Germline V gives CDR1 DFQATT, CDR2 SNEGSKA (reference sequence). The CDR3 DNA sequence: TGCAGTGCTAGAGATCTTGGGAGCGGGCGCAGACAAGAGACCCAGTACTTC. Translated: CSARDLGSGRRQETQYF.

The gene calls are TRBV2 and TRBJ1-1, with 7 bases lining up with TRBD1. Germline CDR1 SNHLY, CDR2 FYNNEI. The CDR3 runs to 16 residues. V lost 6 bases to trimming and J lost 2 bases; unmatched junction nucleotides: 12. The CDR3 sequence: CASSNTRPGGNTEAFF. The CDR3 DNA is TGTGCCAGCAGCAACACACGCCCAGGGGGTAACACTGAAGCTTTCTTT.

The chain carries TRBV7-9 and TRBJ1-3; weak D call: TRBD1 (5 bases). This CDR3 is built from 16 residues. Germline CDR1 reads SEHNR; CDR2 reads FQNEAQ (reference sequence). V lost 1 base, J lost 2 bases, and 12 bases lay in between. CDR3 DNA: TGTGCCAGCAGCTTAGGTGGGGGATCAACTGGAAACACCATATATTTT. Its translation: CASSLGGGSTGNTIYF.

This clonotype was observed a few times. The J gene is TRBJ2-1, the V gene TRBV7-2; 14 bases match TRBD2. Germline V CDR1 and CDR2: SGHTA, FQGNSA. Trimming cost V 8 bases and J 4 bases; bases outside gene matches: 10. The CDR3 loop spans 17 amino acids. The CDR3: CASGLAGGFSPYNEQFF. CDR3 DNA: TGTGCCAGCGGACTAGCGGGAGGCTTCAGCCCTTACAATGAGCAGTTCTTC.

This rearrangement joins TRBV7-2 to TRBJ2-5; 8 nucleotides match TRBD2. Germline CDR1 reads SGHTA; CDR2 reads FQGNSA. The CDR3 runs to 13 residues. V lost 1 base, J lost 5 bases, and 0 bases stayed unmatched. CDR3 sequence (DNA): TGTGCCAGCAGCTTAGGACTAGCGGAGACCCAGTACTTC. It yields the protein CASSLGLAETQYF.

The CDR3 region is CSAELAGDWGITKNIQYF. CDR3 sequence (DNA): TGCAGTGCAGAACTAGCGGGAGACTGGGGAATAACCAAAAACATTCAGTACTTC. J is TRBJ2-4 and V is TRBV20-1; 11 bases line up with TRBD2. The CDR3 consists of 18 residues. V dropped 6 bases and J dropped 2; count of bases not matched to a gene: 15. Germline V lookup: CDR1 DFQATT, CDR2 SNEGSKA (reference sequence).

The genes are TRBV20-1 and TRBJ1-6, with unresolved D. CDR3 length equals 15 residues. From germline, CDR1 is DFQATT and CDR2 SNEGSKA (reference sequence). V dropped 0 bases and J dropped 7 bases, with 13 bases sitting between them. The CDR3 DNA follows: TGCAGTGCTAGAGATTCCGACTCTTGGAATTCACCCCTCCACTTT. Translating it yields CSARDSDSWNSPLHF.

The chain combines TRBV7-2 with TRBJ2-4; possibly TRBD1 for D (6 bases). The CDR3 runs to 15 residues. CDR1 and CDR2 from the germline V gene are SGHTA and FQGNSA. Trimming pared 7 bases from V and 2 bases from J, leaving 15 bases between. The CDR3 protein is CASTQGFGTKNIQYF. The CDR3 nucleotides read TGTGCCAGCACCCAGGGGTTTGGGACCAAAAACATTCAGTACTTC.

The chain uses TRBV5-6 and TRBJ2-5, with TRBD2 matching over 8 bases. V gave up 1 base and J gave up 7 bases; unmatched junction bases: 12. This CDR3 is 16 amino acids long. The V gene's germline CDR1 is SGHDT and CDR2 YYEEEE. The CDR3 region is CASSLTSGGRVGTQYF. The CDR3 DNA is TGTGCCAGCAGCTTGACTAGCGGAGGGCGGGTGGGGACCCAGTACTTC. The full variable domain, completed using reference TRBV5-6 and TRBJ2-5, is DAGVTQSPTHLIKTRGQQVTLRCSPKSGHDTVSWYQQALGQGPQFIFQYYEEEERQRGNFPDRFSGHQFPNYSSELNVNALLLGDSALYLCASSLTSGGRVGTQYFGPGTRLLVL.

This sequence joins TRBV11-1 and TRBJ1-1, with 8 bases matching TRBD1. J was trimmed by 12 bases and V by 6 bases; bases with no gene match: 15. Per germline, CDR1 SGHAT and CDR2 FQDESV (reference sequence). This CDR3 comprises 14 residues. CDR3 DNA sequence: TGTGCCAGCAGGCCACAAGACAGGGGCGGTAGTTCTTTCTTT. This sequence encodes CASRPQDRGGSSFF.

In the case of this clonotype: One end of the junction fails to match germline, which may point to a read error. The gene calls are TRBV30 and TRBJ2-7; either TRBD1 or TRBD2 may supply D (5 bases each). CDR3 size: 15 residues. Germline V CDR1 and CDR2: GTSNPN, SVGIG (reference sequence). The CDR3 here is CAWSADGTKGVKQYF. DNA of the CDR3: TGCGCCTGGAGTGCTGACGGGACCAAAGGAGTCAAGCAGTACTTC.

CDR3 sequence: CASSPVRNQPQHF. The CDR3, as DNA: TGTGCCAGCTCACCGGTGAGAAATCAGCCCCAGCATTTT. The chain uses TRBV18 and TRBJ1-5, with no clear D. Germline loops: CDR1 KGHSH, CDR2 LQKENI. This CDR3 is 13 amino acids long. The V and J ends lost 3 bases and 4 bases respectively, with 7 bases between them.

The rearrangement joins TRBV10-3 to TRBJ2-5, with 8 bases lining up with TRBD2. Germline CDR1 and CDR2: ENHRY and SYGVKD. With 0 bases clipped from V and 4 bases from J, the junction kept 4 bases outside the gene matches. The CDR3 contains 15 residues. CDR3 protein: CAISESREGLETQYF. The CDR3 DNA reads TGTGCCATCAGTGAGTCTCGGGAGGGCCTAGAGACCCAGTACTTC.

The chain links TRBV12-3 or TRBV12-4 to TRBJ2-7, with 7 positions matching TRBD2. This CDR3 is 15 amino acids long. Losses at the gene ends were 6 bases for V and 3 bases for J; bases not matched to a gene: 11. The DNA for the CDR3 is TGTGCCAGCAGCCACGGAGGGGCTAGCGGCTACGAGCAGTACTTC. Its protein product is CASSHGGASGYEQYF.

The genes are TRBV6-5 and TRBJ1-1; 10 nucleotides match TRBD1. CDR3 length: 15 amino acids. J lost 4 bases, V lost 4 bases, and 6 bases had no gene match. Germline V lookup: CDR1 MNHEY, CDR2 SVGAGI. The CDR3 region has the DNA TGTGCCAGCAGTTTGAACCGGGACAGGGGCACTGAAGCTTTCTTT. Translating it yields CASSLNRDRGTEAFF.

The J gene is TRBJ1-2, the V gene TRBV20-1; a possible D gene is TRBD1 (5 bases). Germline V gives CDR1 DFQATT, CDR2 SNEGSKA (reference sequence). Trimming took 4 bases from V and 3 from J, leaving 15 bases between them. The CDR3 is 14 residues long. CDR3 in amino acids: CSANQRDGDYGYTF. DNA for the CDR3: TGCAGTGCTAATCAACGGGACGGGGACTATGGCTACACCTTC.

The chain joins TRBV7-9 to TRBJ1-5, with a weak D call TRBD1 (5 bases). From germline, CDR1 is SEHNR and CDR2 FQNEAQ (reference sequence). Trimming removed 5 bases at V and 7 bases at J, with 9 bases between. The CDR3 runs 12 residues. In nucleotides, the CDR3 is TGTGCCAGCAGCACGACAGTCCAGCCCCAGCATTTT. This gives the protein CASSTTVQPQHF.